This T cell receptor (beta chain) was captured by sequencing in a study of shared clonotypes between healthy human individuals. On the study more broadly: CD8 memory received one plate per donor, CD8 naive two, CD4 memory three and CD4 naive three.

In regard to this clone: What it recognizes is unknown.

CD8 cells classed as naive were CD45RO-negative and positively selected for CCR7, excluding terminally differentiated effector memory CD45RA+ cells. The authors ran the assay at deep level. Repertoires were generated with immunoSEQ multiplex PCR, while TCRdb's copy carries only in-frame clones and drops some. The sample includes about 1,900,000 clones, about 95% of them seen just once. Study observations and caveats: In general, naive subsets displayed greater estimated richness than memory subsets did. Sharing across a handful of donors was seen in 4% to 6.5% of naive CD4 clonotypes.

With 2 bases clipped from V and 3 bases from J, the junction kept 7 bases outside the gene matches. Germline V CDR1 and CDR2: PRHDT, FYEKMQ (reference sequence). The CDR3 contains 16 residues. This TCR was sampled from a man younger than 35 in good health. V and J are TRBV13 and TRBJ2-5; 9 bases map to TRBD2. The source material was naive CD8+ T cells sorted from blood. DNA for the CDR3: TGTGCCAGCAGCTTAAGAGGTAGCGGGGGTGAAGAGACCCAGTACTTC. The encoded protein is CASSLRGSGGEETQYF.